This T cell receptor beta chain was profiled in a study of T cell responses to AZD1222 COVID-19 vaccine. Study findings and constraints: At baseline, just 6 or 7 AZD1222 recipients tested seropositive. White British donors predominated, females outnumbered males, and clonal diversity was possibly underestimated.

The method was immunoSEQ multiplex PCR; TCRdb's version includes in-frame clones alone and lacks a portion of them. This table has over 150,000 clones, approximately 95% appearing once. Comments on this clone: Its antigen is unidentified.

The source was peripheral blood, collected 28 days after the second AZD1222 dose. The TCR sequence derives from an adult who received the AZD1222 COVID-19 vaccine.

This CDR3 reads CASSRQKNTEAFF. Here the CDR3 DNA reads TGCGCCAGCAGCCGACAGAAAAACACTGAAGCTTTCTTT. The chain carries TRBV5-1 and TRBJ1-1; TRBD1 might be the D (5 bases). Germline V lookup: CDR1 SGHRS, CDR2 YFSETQ. V lost 4 bases and J 2 bases, leaving 9 bases between the germline ends. The CDR3 is 13 residues long. Full variable domain (outside the CDR3, taken from reference TRBV5-1 and TRBJ1-1): KAGVTQTPRYLIKTRGQQVTLSCSPISGHRSVSWYQQTPGQGLQFLFEYFSETQRNKGNFPGRFSGRQFSNSRSEMNVSTLELGDSALYLCASSRQKNTEAFFGQGTRLTVV.